A selection of T cell receptor beta chains follows, all from one sample in a study of T-cell reconstitution after alpha-beta-depleted transplantation in children. A single record per CDR3 protein comes from TCRdb applying MiXCR to the PCR reads. The data hold roughly 790,000 distinct CDR3 sequences, with approximately 15% observed a single time. The sequenced sample was PBMCs, mostly from graft donor cells, obtained 360 days after TCRalphabeta/CD19-depleted stem cell transplant. The origin of the receptors is a male patient aged 10 to 17 who had a stem cell transplant for acute lymphoblastic leukemia, so the T cells may come from the graft donor. Both conserved end residues are trimmed from each CDR3. D genes are given only for firm matches.

V: TRBV7-9
D: TRBD1
CDR3: ASSIETGLPNTGELF

V: TRBV19
D: NA
CDR3: ASSIEAGMNTEAF

V: TRBV5-1
D: NA
CDR3: ASSLWSYSGPYQETQY

V: TRBV12-5
D: NA
CDR3: ASARGHNQETQY

V: TRBV3-1
D: NA
CDR3: ASSQLQSEAF

V: TRBV5-1
D: NA
CDR3: ASSLQGAGRGYNEQF

V: TRBV5-1
D: TRBD2
CDR3: ASTLAGGSSYEQY

V: TRBV14
D: NA
CDR3: ASSQSSRGAIEQF

V: TRBV6-5
D: NA
CDR3: ASSYLGERAF

V: TRBV14
D: TRBD2
CDR3: ASSQGASGRASYETQY

V: TRBV5-7
D: TRBD1
CDR3: ASSLGWTGSHEQY

V: TRBV7-6
D: NA
CDR3: ASSLVYGSDTQY

V: TRBV6-5
D: TRBD1
CDR3: ASSYSGTGRYEQY

V: TRBV28
D: NA
CDR3: ASSLGDLGGDTEAF

V: TRBV27
D: TRBD1
CDR3: ASSSRQGRRTEAF

V: TRBV3-1
D: TRBD1
CDR3: ASSPRGQSELSGANVLT

V: TRBV12-3/TRBV12-4
D: NA
CDR3: ATLSLHGRGGNEQF

V: TRBV11-2
D: TRBD2
CDR3: ASSLTWSAGGSTDTQY

V: TRBV2
D: TRBD2
CDR3: ASSYLAGSGANVLT

V: TRBV20-1
D: NA
CDR3: SAGRSAHEQY

V: TRBV5-1
D: NA
CDR3: ASSWDGASNQPQH

V: TRBV5-5
D: TRBD2
CDR3: ASSFSVSRESSYNEQF

V: TRBV24-1
D: TRBD1
CDR3: ATGTVGELF

V: TRBV13
D: NA
CDR3: ASSLSIDEQF

V: TRBV29-1
D: NA
CDR3: SVEDLRTSYEQY

V: TRBV4-1
D: NA
CDR3: ASSQGGGRRTEQY

V: TRBV5-1
D: TRBD1
CDR3: ASSLVDRGYEQY

V: TRBV4-2
D: TRBD2
CDR3: ASSQEGASGRSEQY

V: TRBV6-4
D: TRBD1
CDR3: ASSDDRGREQY

V: TRBV20-1
D: TRBD1
CDR3: SARDRDRGKSGANVLT

V: TRBV12-3/TRBV12-4
D: NA
CDR3: ASNRAIQETQY